This TCR beta chain was identified during a study of cytomegalovirus exposure and HLA in healthy donors. PCR employed 60 Vbeta and 13 Jbeta primers. Here immunoSEQ multiplex PCR was the method, and the copy in TCRdb shows in-frame clones only, minus some. The sample yields about 130,000 clones, 81% seen once. Likely unrecorded immune exposures existed in these nominally healthy donors. This receptor was taken from a woman between 35 and 50 years old in good health and CMV-seropositive. The sequenced material came from PBMCs.

The CDR3 nucleotides read TGTGCCAGCAGCTTATTGCGAAACAATGAGCAGTTCTTC. The encoded protein is CASSLLRNNEQFF. This rearrangement joins TRBV7-8 to TRBJ2-1; D not resolved. From germline, CDR1 is SGHVS and CDR2 FQNEAQ. V was cut by 2 bases and J by 5 bases, with 7 bases left in between. This CDR3 is built from 13 residues.